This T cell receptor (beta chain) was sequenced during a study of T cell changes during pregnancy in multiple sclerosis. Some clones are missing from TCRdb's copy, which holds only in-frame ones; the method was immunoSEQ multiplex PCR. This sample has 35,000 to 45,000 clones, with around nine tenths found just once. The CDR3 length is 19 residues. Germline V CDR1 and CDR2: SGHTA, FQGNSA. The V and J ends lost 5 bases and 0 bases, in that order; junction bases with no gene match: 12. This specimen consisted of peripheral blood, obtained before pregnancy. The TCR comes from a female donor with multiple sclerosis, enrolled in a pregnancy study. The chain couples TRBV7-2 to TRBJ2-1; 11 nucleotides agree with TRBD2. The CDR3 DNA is TGTGCCAGCAGCCCTACGACTAGCGGGGTGGGCAGCTCCTACAATGAGCAGTTCTTC. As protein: CASSPTTSGVGSSYNEQFF.